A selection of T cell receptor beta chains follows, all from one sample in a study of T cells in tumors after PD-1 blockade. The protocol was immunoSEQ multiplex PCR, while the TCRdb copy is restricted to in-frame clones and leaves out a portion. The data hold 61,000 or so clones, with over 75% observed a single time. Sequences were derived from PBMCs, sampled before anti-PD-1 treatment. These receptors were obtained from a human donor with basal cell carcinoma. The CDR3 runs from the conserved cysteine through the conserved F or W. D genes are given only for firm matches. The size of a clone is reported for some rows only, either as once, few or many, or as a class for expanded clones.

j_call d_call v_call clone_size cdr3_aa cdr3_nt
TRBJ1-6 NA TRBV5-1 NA CATRQGISYNSPLHF TGCGCCACCAGGCAGGGGATCTCCTATAATTCACCCCTCCACTTT
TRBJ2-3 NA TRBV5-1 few CASSDLDTQYF TGCGCCAGCAGTGATCTAGATACGCAGTATTTT
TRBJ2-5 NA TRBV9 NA CASSVGGTQETQYF TGTGCCAGCAGCGTAGGGGGCACACAAGAGACCCAGTACTTC
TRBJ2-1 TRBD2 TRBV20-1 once CSASPPLGGANNEQFF TGCAGTGCTAGTCCCCCCCTCGGGGGGGCTAACAATGAGCAGTTCTTC
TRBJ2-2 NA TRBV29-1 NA CSVGQNTGELFF TGCAGCGTGGGACAGAACACCGGGGAGCTGTTTTTT
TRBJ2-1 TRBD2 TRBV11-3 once CASSLVTSGGLYNEQFF TGTGCCAGCAGCTTAGTAACTAGCGGGGGACTATACAATGAGCAGTTCTTC
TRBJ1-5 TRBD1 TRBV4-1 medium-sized CASSLRDSDNQPQHF TGCGCCAGCAGCCTCCGGGACAGTGACAATCAGCCCCAGCATTTT
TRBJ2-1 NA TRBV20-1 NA CSASRGNEQFF TGCAGTGCTAGCCGGGGCAATGAGCAGTTCTTC
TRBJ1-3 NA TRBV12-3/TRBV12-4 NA CASEVSSGNTIYF TGTGCCAGCGAAGTCTCCTCTGGAAACACCATATATTTT
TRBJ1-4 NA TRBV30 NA CAWRRGWELFF TGTGCCTGGAGGAGGGGGTGGGAACTGTTTTTT
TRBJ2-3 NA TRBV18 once CASSPSEGLSTDTQYF TGTGCCAGCTCACCAAGCGAGGGACTTAGCACAGATACGCAGTATTTT
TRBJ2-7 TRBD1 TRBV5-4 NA CASSLAPGQGGEQYF TGTGCCAGCAGCTTGGCACCGGGACAGGGAGGCGAGCAGTACTTC
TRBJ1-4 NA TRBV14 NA CASSQGVSNEKLFF TGTGCCAGCAGCCAAGGGGTTTCGAATGAAAAACTGTTTTTT
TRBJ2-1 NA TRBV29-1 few CSVEDLPGLVRREQFF TGCAGCGTTGAAGACTTACCGGGACTGGTAAGAAGGGAGCAGTTCTTC
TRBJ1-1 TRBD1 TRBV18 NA CASSPMGQYDTEAFF TGTGCCAGCTCACCTATGGGACAGTACGACACTGAAGCTTTCTTT
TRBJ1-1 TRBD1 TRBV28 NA CAHQGENTEAFF TGTGCCCACCAGGGGGAGAACACTGAAGCTTTCTTT
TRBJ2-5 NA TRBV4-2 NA CASNWGGANQETQYF TGTGCCAGCAATTGGGGGGGGGCTAACCAAGAGACCCAGTACTTC
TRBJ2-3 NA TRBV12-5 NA CASGPPDSSATDTQYF TGTGCTAGTGGTCCTCCGGACAGCTCCGCGACAGATACGCAGTATTTT
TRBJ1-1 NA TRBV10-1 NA CASSEMSGTEAFF TGCGCCAGCAGTGAGATGTCCGGGACTGAAGCTTTCTTT
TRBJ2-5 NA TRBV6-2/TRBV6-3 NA CASNPRIMRTRETQYF TGTGCCAGCAACCCCCGGATTATGCGGACAAGGGAGACCCAGTACTTC
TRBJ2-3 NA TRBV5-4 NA CASSFDGLGQYF TGTGCCAGCAGTTTTGATGGGTTGGGGCAGTATTTT
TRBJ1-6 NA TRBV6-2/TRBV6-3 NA CASSYSPGAGSPLHF TGTGCCAGCAGTTACTCGCCGGGAGCTGGCTCACCCCTCCACTTT
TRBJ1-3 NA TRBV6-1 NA CASSEWGGGVGNTIYF TGTGCCAGCAGTGAATGGGGGGGAGGGGTAGGAAACACCATATATTTT
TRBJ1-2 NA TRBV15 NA CATSHRQARGYTF TGTGCCACCAGCCACCGACAGGCCCGAGGCTACACCTTC
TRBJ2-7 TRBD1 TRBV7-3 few CASSRDRGYEQYF TGTGCCAGCAGCCGGGACAGGGGTTACGAGCAGTACTTC
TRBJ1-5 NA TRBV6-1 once CASSERAAVRNQPQHF TGTGCCAGCAGTGAAAGGGCCGCGGTGCGCAATCAGCCCCAGCATTTT
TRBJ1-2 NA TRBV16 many CASSSMRMRQASANYGYTF TGTGCCAGCAGCTCTATGAGGATGCGACAGGCTTCTGCTAACTATGGCTACACCTTC
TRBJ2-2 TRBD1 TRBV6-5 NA CASRGQVNTGELFF TGTGCCAGCAGAGGACAGGTGAACACCGGGGAGCTGTTTTTT
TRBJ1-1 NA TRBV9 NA CASSVGPGAITEAFF TGTGCCAGCAGCGTAGGACCGGGGGCGATCACTGAAGCTTTCTTT
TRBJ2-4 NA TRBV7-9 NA CASSLGPRDPKNIQYF TGTGCCAGCAGCTTAGGGCCCAGGGACCCCAAAAACATTCAGTACTTC
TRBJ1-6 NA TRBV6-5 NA CASNRGGFSPLHF TGTGCCAGCAACCGGGGCGGGTTTTCACCCCTCCACTTT
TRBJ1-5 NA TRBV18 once CASSRGGGGVNQPQHF TGTGCCAGCTCTCGCGGAGGCGGTGGGGTAAATCAGCCCCAGCATTTT
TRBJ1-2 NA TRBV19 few CASSIEGDYGYTF TGTGCCAGTAGTATCGAGGGTGACTATGGCTACACCTTC
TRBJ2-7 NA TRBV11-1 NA CASSFRQGLSGSEQYF TGTGCCAGCAGCTTCCGGCAGGGCCTATCTGGCTCCGAGCAGTACTTC
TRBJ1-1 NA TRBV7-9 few CASSSTTNTEAFF TGTGCCAGCAGTTCGACAACGAACACTGAAGCTTTCTTT
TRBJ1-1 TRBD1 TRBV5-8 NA CASSIYRGSEAFF TGTGCCAGCAGCATTTACAGGGGGAGTGAAGCTTTCTTT
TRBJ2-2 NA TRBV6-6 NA CASSYPAGPDTGELFF TGTGCCAGCAGTTACCCAGCAGGTCCCGACACCGGGGAGCTGTTTTTT
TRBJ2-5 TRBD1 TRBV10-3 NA CAISETGGMGETQYF TGTGCCATCAGTGAAACAGGGGGCATGGGGGAGACCCAGTACTTC
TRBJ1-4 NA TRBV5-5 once CASSLQTTTNEKLFF TGTGCCAGCAGCTTGCAAACAACAACTAATGAAAAACTGTTTTTT
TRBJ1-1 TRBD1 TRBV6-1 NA CASSERTGGANTEAFF TGTGCCAGCAGTGAACGTACAGGGGGAGCGAACACTGAAGCTTTCTTT
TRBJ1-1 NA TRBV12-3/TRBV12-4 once CASSWVKDTEAFF TGTGCCAGCAGTTGGGTTAAAGACACTGAAGCTTTCTTT
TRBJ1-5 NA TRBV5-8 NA CASSLDLRVNQPQHF TGTGCCAGCAGCTTGGACCTGAGGGTCAATCAGCCCCAGCATTTT
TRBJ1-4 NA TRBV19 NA CASSTGRNNEKLFF TGTGCCAGTAGTACTGGGCGGAATAATGAAAAACTGTTTTTT
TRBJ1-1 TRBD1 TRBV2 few CASRNRGDTEAFF TGTGCCAGCAGAAACAGGGGTGACACTGAAGCTTTCTTT
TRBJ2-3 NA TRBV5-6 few CASSLGQRIRTDTQYF TGTGCCAGCAGCTTGGGACAGAGAATACGCACAGATACGCAGTATTTT
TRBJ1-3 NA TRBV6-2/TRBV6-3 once CASSYARNSGNTIYF TGTGCCAGCAGTTACGCCAGGAACTCTGGAAACACCATATATTTT
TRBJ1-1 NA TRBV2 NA CASSESGLSGEAFF TGTGCCAGCAGTGAAAGCGGACTGTCTGGTGAAGCTTTCTTT
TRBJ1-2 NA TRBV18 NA CASSTSTVGYTF TGTGCCAGCTCGACTTCGACAGTTGGCTACACCTTC
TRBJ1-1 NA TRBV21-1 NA CASSKVGSDRGHVNTEAFF TGTGCCAGCAGCAAAGTAGGCTCGGACAGGGGGCATGTCAACACTGAAGCTTTCTTT
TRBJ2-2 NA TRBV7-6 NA CASSRRAGTGNTGELFF TGTGCCAGCAGCCGAAGGGCCGGGACTGGGAACACCGGGGAGCTGTTTTTT
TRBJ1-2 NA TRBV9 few CASSGGTWGRGYTF TGTGCCAGCAGCGGGGGAACGTGGGGGCGGGGCTACACCTTC
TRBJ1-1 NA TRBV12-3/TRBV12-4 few CASSLGENTEAFF TGTGCCAGCAGTTTAGGGGAGAACACTGAAGCTTTCTTT
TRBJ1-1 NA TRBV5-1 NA CASSLDGGRMNTEAFF TGCGCCAGCAGCTTGGACGGGGGGAGGATGAACACTGAAGCTTTCTTT
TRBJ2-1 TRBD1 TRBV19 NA CASSTLGQGPYNEQFF TGTGCCAGTAGTACCCTGGGACAGGGGCCCTACAATGAGCAGTTCTTC
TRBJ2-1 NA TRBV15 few CATKAGWGARNEQFF TGTGCCACCAAGGCTGGGTGGGGGGCTAGGAATGAGCAGTTCTTC
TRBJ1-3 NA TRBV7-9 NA CASSLQQSSGNTIYF TGTGCCAGCAGCTTACAACAGAGCTCTGGAAACACCATATATTTT
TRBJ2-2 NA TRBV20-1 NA CSASPTRGTGELFF TGCAGTGCTAGTCCCACAAGGGGTACCGGGGAGCTGTTTTTT
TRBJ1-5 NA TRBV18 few CASTEQGSPNQPQHF TGTGCCAGCACGGAACAGGGTAGCCCCAATCAGCCCCAGCATTTT
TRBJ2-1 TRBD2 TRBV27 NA CASSPGLAAAYNEQFF TGTGCCAGCAGCCCGGGACTAGCGGCCGCCTACAATGAGCAGTTCTTC